This T cell receptor (beta chain) is drawn from a study of T cell responses to AZD1222 COVID-19 vaccine. The CDR3 extends over 17 amino acids. This clone was recorded once. As yet, its antigen is unknown. Study results and limitations: The peak T cell response came first, and repertoires were sampled only after it. Nearly half of the spike-specific TCRs reportedly recognize variant regions that carry no mutations. Baseline testing showed seropositivity in only six AZD1222 recipients.

The protocol was immunoSEQ multiplex PCR, while the TCRdb copy is restricted to in-frame clones and leaves out a portion. The table lists 130,000 or so clones, approximately 85% of them singletons, with 9% to 9.5% in the top ten. The rearrangement uses TRBV21-1 and TRBJ1-1; the table's TRBD1 call for D was not verified on the DNA. TRBV21-1 is designated a pseudogene. This material consisted of peripheral blood, taken on day 0 of AZD1222 vaccination. This TCR was recovered from an adult in good health. The CDR3 DNA reads as TGTGCCAGCAGCAAAGCGCTATCAGTAGGGACAGGGGGCGAAGCTTTCTTT. Its translation is CASSKALSVGTGGEAFF.